Listed below are T cell receptor beta chains from one sample, sequenced in a study of siplizumab effects on memory and regulatory T cells. The table came from immunoSEQ multiplex PCR; TCRdb's copy has only in-frame clones and leaves some out. The repertoire consists of around 87,000 clones, with approximately 90% occurring once and the leading ten covering around 14%. Sequences were obtained from CD4+ T cells sorted from blood. These receptors came from a human donor in good health. CDR3s include the opening cysteine and the closing phenylalanine or tryptophan. A D gene is named only where the DNA matches it firmly. Size is omitted from some rows. Given values are once, few, many or a class for expanded clones.

>TRBV14|TRBJ1-2|NA|NA
CASSQARGADYGYTF
TGTGCCAGCAGCCAAGCTCGGGGGGCTGACTATGGCTACACCTTC
>TRBV19|TRBJ2-1|once|NA
CASTTAASVAYNEQFF
TGTGCCAGTACCACGGCGGCTAGCGTAGCCTACAATGAGCAGTTCTTC
>TRBV9|TRBJ1-1|NA|NA
CASSVGEQPPTEAFF
TGTGCCAGCAGCGTAGGGGAACAACCCCCCACTGAAGCTTTCTTT
>TRBV10-3|TRBJ2-7|NA|TRBD1
CATGQGTYEQYF
TGTGCCACGGGACAGGGGACGTACGAGCAGTACTTC
>TRBV5-8|TRBJ2-7|NA|NA
CASSLESRGYEQYF
TGTGCCAGCAGCTTGGAGTCCAGGGGTTACGAGCAGTACTTC
>TRBV28|TRBJ1-2|NA|NA
CASSPLPLYGYTF
TGTGCCAGCAGTCCACTCCCCCTCTATGGCTACACCTTC
>TRBV7-8|TRBJ1-2|NA|NA
CASSPVLRSTTNYGYTF
TGTGCCAGCAGCCCAGTGCTAAGATCAACAACAAACTATGGCTACACCTTC
>TRBV5-1|TRBJ1-2|NA|NA
CASRLQGSYGYTF
TGCGCCAGCCGATTACAGGGATCTTATGGCTACACCTTC
>TRBV6-6|TRBJ2-7|NA|NA
CASSYYGESYEQYF
TGTGCCAGCAGTTACTATGGGGAATCCTACGAGCAGTACTTC
>TRBV15|TRBJ1-3|NA|NA
CATSRGDSTSSGNTIYF
TGTGCCACCAGCAGGGGAGACAGCACCTCCTCTGGAAACACCATATATTTT
>TRBV5-4|TRBJ2-5|NA|NA
CASSLTRYQETQYF
TGTGCCAGCAGCTTGACCAGGTACCAAGAGACCCAGTACTTC
>TRBV4-1|TRBJ2-5|NA|NA
CASSRSGAAEETQYF
TGCGCCAGCAGCCGGTCCGGGGCAGCCGAAGAGACCCAGTACTTC
>TRBV2|TRBJ2-2|NA|TRBD2
CASSAGSGRGAGELFF
TGTGCCAGCAGTGCCGGTAGCGGGAGAGGCGCCGGGGAGCTGTTTTTT
>TRBV10-3|TRBJ2-3|NA|NA
CAISESGVGDTQYF
TGTGCCATCAGTGAGTCAGGAGTTGGAGATACGCAGTATTTT
>TRBV5-6|TRBJ2-5|NA|TRBD2
CASSAGLAGPETQYF
TGTGCCAGCAGCGCGGGACTAGCGGGTCCAGAGACCCAGTACTTC
>TRBV5-1|TRBJ2-1|NA|NA
CASSRESYNEQFF
TGCGCCAGCAGTCGGGAGTCCTACAATGAGCAGTTCTTC
>TRBV5-1|TRBJ2-3|NA|NA
CASSPGTSTDTQYF
TGCGCCAGCAGCCCTGGGACTAGCACAGATACGCAGTATTTT
>TRBV7-8|TRBJ2-7|NA|NA
CASSNRNRAYYEQYF
TGTGCCAGCAGCAACCGAAACAGGGCCTACTACGAGCAGTACTTC
>TRBV30|TRBJ2-1|NA|NA
CAWRGERGREDNEQFF
TGTGCCTGGAGGGGGGAAAGGGGGCGGGAGGATAATGAGCAGTTCTTC
>TRBV6-1|TRBJ2-3|NA|TRBD2
CASIKGTGGPDTQYF
TGTGCCAGCATCAAAGGTACGGGAGGTCCAGATACGCAGTATTTT
>TRBV6-1|TRBJ1-1|NA|NA
CASSERGNTEAFF
TGTGCCAGCAGTGAAAGGGGGAACACTGAAGCTTTCTTT
>TRBV7-9|TRBJ2-1|NA|TRBD2
CASSPAGDRGEQFF
TGTGCCAGCAGCCCAGCGGGAGACCGCGGTGAGCAGTTCTTC
>TRBV6-5|TRBJ2-1|NA|TRBD2
CASSSVAGATEQFF
TGTGCCAGCAGTTCTGTAGCGGGAGCGACGGAGCAGTTCTTC
>TRBV27|TRBJ2-1|NA|TRBD2
CASSLGAGQYNEQFF
TGTGCCAGCAGTTTGGGAGCGGGGCAATACAATGAGCAGTTCTTC
>TRBV6-1|TRBJ2-5|NA|NA
CASTGRVQETQYF
TGTGCCAGCACCGGAAGAGTTCAAGAGACCCAGTACTTC
>TRBV14|TRBJ2-3|NA|NA
CASSWDSTDTQYF
TGTGCCAGCAGCTGGGACAGCACAGATACGCAGTATTTT
>TRBV9|TRBJ2-7|NA|TRBD2
CASSVTSGTYEQYF
TGTGCCAGCAGCGTGACTAGCGGGACCTACGAGCAGTACTTC
>TRBV18|TRBJ2-1|NA|NA
CASSTSGAAPNEQFF
TGTGCCAGCTCAACCTCAGGGGCGGCGCCCAATGAGCAGTTCTTC
>TRBV28|TRBJ1-3|NA|TRBD1
CASSFLDRRAGNTIYF
TGTGCCAGCAGTTTTTTGGACAGGAGGGCTGGAAACACCATATATTTT
>TRBV28|TRBJ2-7|once|TRBD2
CASSRGGSGNYEQYF
TGTGCCAGCAGCCGTGGGGGTAGCGGGAACTACGAGCAGTACTTC
>TRBV10-1|TRBJ2-5|NA|TRBD1
CASSDFGTGDQETQYF
TGCGCCAGCAGTGATTTCGGGACAGGGGACCAAGAGACCCAGTACTTC
>TRBV5-1|TRBJ1-2|once|TRBD1
CASSKTGKGESYGYTF
TGCGCCAGCAGCAAGACAGGGAAGGGGGAAAGCTATGGCTACACCTTC
>TRBV6-1|TRBJ1-6|NA|NA
CASSGGKNSPLHF
TGTGCCAGCAGTGGGGGCAAGAATTCACCCCTCCACTTT
>TRBV30|TRBJ2-5|NA|TRBD2
CACRLEAGAATQYF
TGTGCTTGTCGCCTGGAAGCGGGAGCGGCGACCCAGTACTTC
>TRBV30|TRBJ1-5|NA|TRBD1
CAWGRQGGQPQHF
TGTGCCTGGGGGAGACAGGGTGGCCAGCCCCAGCATTTT
>TRBV6-1|TRBJ1-2|NA|NA
CASRVTGGSGYTF
TGTGCCAGCAGGGTGACAGGCGGAAGTGGCTACACCTTC
>TRBV27|TRBJ2-7|NA|TRBD1
CAVRDRVYEQYF
TGTGCCGTACGGGACAGGGTCTACGAGCAGTACTTC
>TRBV7-2|TRBJ2-5|NA|NA
CASSISAETQYF
TGTGCCAGCAGCATTAGCGCGGAGACCCAGTACTTC
>TRBV4-3|TRBJ2-3|NA|NA
CASSQDGDLEQYTQYF
TGCGCCAGCAGCCAAGACGGCGACTTAGAACAATATACGCAGTATTTT
>TRBV28|TRBJ2-7|NA|NA
CASSLFREPGEQYF
TGTGCCAGCAGTTTATTCCGGGAACCCGGGGAGCAGTACTTC